This TCR beta chain was identified in a study of blood T cell repertoires in COVID-19. On the study more broadly: Donors in the United States, Italy and Spain gave samples during acute or convalescent COVID-19.

Between the trimmed V and J ends, which lost 3 bases and 4 bases, there was a span of 6 bases. The CDR3 sequence is 13 residues long. Germline V gene lookup returns CDR1 SEHNR and CDR2 FQNEAQ (reference sequence). This clone was recorded only once. Measured with immunoSEQ multiplex PCR; TCRdb has only the in-frame clones, and not every one. There are roughly 140,000 clones in the sample; roughly four fifths occur only once, and around 8% lies in the top ten. Sequences were obtained from peripheral blood. The sequence came from a human donor in a cohort sampled during active COVID-19. The chain links TRBV7-9 to TRBJ2-2, with D hard to call. CDR3 loop: CASSLQFTGELFF. The CDR3, as DNA: TGTGCCAGCAGCTTGCAGTTCACCGGGGAGCTGTTTTTT. The full variable domain, completed using reference TRBV7-9 and TRBJ2-2, is DTGVSQNPRHKITKRGQNVTFRCDPISEHNRLYWYRQTLGQGPEFLTYFQNEAQLEKSRLLSDRFSAERPKGSFSTLEIQRTEQGDSAMYLCASSLQFTGELFFGEGSRLTVL.